This TCR beta chain is from a study of cytomegalovirus exposure and HLA in healthy donors. In the study overall: Inside one of the first data releases sat about 85 million unique TCRs taken from HLA-typed donors.

Per the germline V gene, CDR1 is MNHNS and CDR2 is SASEGT. This CDR3 is 15 amino acids long. V was cut by 6 bases and J by 8 bases, with 20 bases left in between. All donors participated as healthy donors of bone marrow. A remark on this clone: Its antigen is unknown.

Study-wide findings and caveats: Accurate HLA-A and HLA-B prediction from TCR beta sequences was reported for most subjects. Earlier analysis looked at TCR beta V segments, and most were productive about 90% or about 30% of the time.

The PCR ran on 60 Vbeta and 13 Jbeta primers. Profiled with immunoSEQ multiplex PCR; TCRdb holds only in-frame clones, not every one. The table includes about 130,000 clones, 65% to 75% detected once. Material for sequencing was PBMCs. The chain recombines TRBV6-1 with TRBJ1-5; possible D gene TRBD1, 6 bases. This sequence was found in a woman in her fifties or sixties in good health and CMV-seropositive. This CDR3 reads CASRTRGQPREPQHF. The CDR3 coding sequence is TGTGCCAGCAGGACCCGAGGACAGCCCCGGGAGCCCCAGCATTTT.